This T cell receptor beta chain was captured by sequencing in a study of blood T cell repertoires in COVID-19. Study-wide background: Samples taken during acute and convalescent COVID-19 were collected in the United States, Italy and Spain. PBMCs, B-cell-depleted T cells, or T cells were the source of the cDNA or gDNA that made up the material.

Sequencing used immunoSEQ multiplex PCR; TCRdb keeps in-frame clones, though not all of them. The table shows about 240,000 clones, with around four fifths occurring only once. Sequencing input: peripheral blood. The origin of this receptor is a woman in her sixties with active or convalescent COVID-19.

Here the CDR3 reads CASSMLAAGDTDTQYF. The CDR3 DNA is TGTGCCAGTAGTATGTTGGCAGCGGGCGACACAGATACGCAGTATTTT. The chain combines TRBV19 with TRBJ2-3; D perhaps matches TRBD2 (6 bases). V was shortened by 3 bases and J by 2 bases, with 15 bases between the two germline ends. Per the germline V gene, CDR1 is LNHDA and CDR2 is SQIVND (reference sequence). The length of the CDR3 is 16 residues.